A single sample gave rise to the 30 T cell receptor beta chains below, sequenced in a study of T-cell reconstitution after alpha-beta-depleted transplantation in children. Library preparation (for TCRbeta) was performed with unique molecular identifiers. One entry per CDR3 protein, called by TCRdb with MiXCR from the PCR reads. The sample lists 580,000 or so distinct CDR3 sequences; more than 20% were seen once. Specimen: PBMCs, mostly from graft donor cells, collected 360 days after TCRalphabeta/CD19-depleted stem cell transplant. All receptors derive from a boy younger than two who had a stem cell transplant for acute myeloid leukemia, so the T cells may come from the graft donor.

The chain links TRBV29-1 to TRBJ2-1; 8 positions agree with TRBD2. The CDR3 extends over 14 amino acids. The germline gives CDR1 SQVTM, CDR2 ANQGSEA. V lost 6 bases to trimming and J lost 6 bases; unmatched junction nucleotides: 10. This chain's CDR3 is CSVRLARTSNEQFF. The CDR3 DNA follows: TGCAGCGTCAGACTAGCGCGGACGTCCAATGAGCAGTTCTTC.

This clonotype was observed a few times. V is TRBV11-2 and J is TRBJ1-4; no clear D. Trimming removed 3 bases at V and 2 bases at J, with 13 bases between. The CDR3 totals 16 residues. The germline gives CDR1 SGHAT, CDR2 FQNNGV. Here the CDR3 reads CASSFQTVGTNEKLFF. As DNA, the CDR3 is TGTGCCAGCAGCTTCCAGACCGTTGGTACTAATGAAAAACTGTTTTTT. Filled out from reference TRBV11-2 and TRBJ1-4, the complete variable domain reads EAGVAQSPRYKIIEKRQSVAFWCNPISGHATLYWYQQILGQGPKLLIQFQNNGVVDDSQLPKDRFSAERLKGVDSTLKIQPAKLEDSAVYLCASSFQTVGTNEKLFFGSGTQLSVL.

This clonotype was seen more than once but under ten times. V gene TRBV5-4 combines with J gene TRBJ2-2; D gene uncertain. The CDR3 spans 15 residues. Trimming removed 0 bases from V and 3 bases from J, with 9 bases in between. Germline values: CDR1 SGHNT, CDR2 YYREEE (reference sequence). As DNA, the CDR3 is TGTGCCAGCAGCTTGGGTAGGGCGGACACCGGGGAGCTGTTTTTT. Translation: CASSLGRADTGELFF.

This clonotype was observed a handful of times. The gene calls are TRBV6-5 and TRBJ2-5; TRBD1 is a possible D gene (6 bases). The CDR3 covers 14 residues. Germline V gene sequence: CDR1 MNHEY, CDR2 SVGAGI. V was clipped by 2 bases and J by 2 bases, with 9 bases between them. CDR3 DNA sequence: TGTGCCAGCAGTTACCGACAGGAGCAAGAGACCCAGTACTTC. As protein: CASSYRQEQETQYF.

The rearrangement joins TRBV11-2 to TRBJ1-1, with D uncertain. The CDR3 extends over 12 amino acids. Trimming left V 5 bases short and J 8 bases short, with 12 bases between. Per germline, CDR1 SGHAT and CDR2 FQNNGV. For the CDR3, the DNA is TGTGCCAGCAGCCCGGACGCCATCGAAGCTTTCTTT. Its translation: CASSPDAIEAFF.

V and J are TRBV6-2 or TRBV6-3 and TRBJ1-1; D gene ambiguous. V was pared by 2 bases and J by 6 bases, with 10 bases between. The CDR3 is 13 residues long. The germline CDR1 and CDR2 sequences are MNHEY and SVGEGT. The CDR3 DNA follows: TGTGCCAGCAGTTACAGAATGACGGCTGAAGCTTTCTTT. Its translation: CASSYRMTAEAFF.

In its sample, this clonotype was seen many times. This chain joins TRBV19 and TRBJ2-2, with D perhaps TRBD1 (5 bases). V lost 3 bases, J lost 0 bases, and 11 bases lay in between. The CDR3 length is 16 residues. The germline V gene has CDR1 LNHDA and CDR2 SQIVND (reference sequence). CDR3 amino acids: CASSIEWGPNTGELFF. DNA for the CDR3: TGTGCCAGTAGTATTGAGTGGGGCCCGAACACCGGGGAGCTGTTTTTT.

The chain recombines TRBV29-1 with TRBJ2-1; TRBD1 matches 9 bases. Germline V gene lookup returns CDR1 SQVTM and CDR2 ANQGSEA. The ends lost 6 bases at V and 4 bases at J; junction bases unmatched: 7. CDR3 length equals 14 residues. The DNA for the CDR3 is TGCAGCGTAAACAGGGGGCGCATTTACAATGAGCAGTTCTTC. This gives the protein CSVNRGRIYNEQFF.

This clonotype was counted at least ten times. The chain joins TRBV14 to TRBJ1-1; possible D gene TRBD1, 5 bases. The CDR3 is made up of 17 amino acids. Per germline, CDR1 SGHDN and CDR2 FVKESK. Trimming took 4 bases from V and 0 from J, leaving 18 bases between them. DNA for the CDR3: TGTGCCAGCAGCCTTATTGGGATGGGACTAGTGAACACTGAAGCTTTCTTT. Translation gives CASSLIGMGLVNTEAFF. The variable domain in full, completed from reference TRBV14 and TRBJ1-1, reads EAGVTQFPSHSVIEKGQTVTLRCDPISGHDNLYWYRRVMGKEIKFLLHFVKESKQDESGMPNNRFLAERTGGTYSTLKVQPAELEDSGVYFCASSLIGMGLVNTEAFFGQGTRLTVV.

This clonotype was detected once. V usage is TRBV6-4 and J usage is TRBJ2-7, with D perhaps matching TRBD1 or TRBD2 (5 bases each). V gave up 4 bases and J gave up 4 bases, with 26 bases separating them. Looked up from germline, CDR1 is MRHNA and CDR2 is SNTAGT. This CDR3 region has 18 residues. In nucleotides, the CDR3 is TGTGCCAGCAGTGCCTCTACCGCTGAGGGGTGCCTTATTTACGAGCAGTACTTC. As protein: CASSASTAEGCLIYEQYF.

This clonotype has more than one count but fewer than ten. The rearrangement uses TRBV24-1 and TRBJ1-2; maybe TRBD1 (6 bases). V lost 9 bases, J lost 6 bases, and 22 bases lay in between. Germline V gene lookup returns CDR1 KGHDR and CDR2 SFDVKD. The CDR3 length is 15 residues. CDR3 amino acids: CATRSKVGAGDGYTF. The CDR3 DNA sequence: TGTGCCACCCGAAGTAAAGTGGGGGCAGGAGATGGCTACACCTTC.

Of note for this clonotype: Relative to the germline gene, one junction end is altered; a read error may explain this. The chain has TRBV12-3 or TRBV12-4 and TRBJ2-3, with TRBD2 matching 9 bases. The length of the CDR3 is 14 residues. The CDR3 nucleotides are TGTGCCAGCAGCGCCGGGACTAGCAGAGATACGCAGTATTTT. This encodes CASSAGTSRDTQYF.

This chain's CDR3 is CASSQESHRAEETQYF. CDR3 sequence (DNA): TGTGCCAGCAGCCAAGAGAGCCACAGGGCAGAAGAGACCCAGTACTTC. The gene calls are TRBV3-1 and TRBJ2-5, with D perhaps TRBD1 (6 bases). Deletions cut 0 bases from V and 3 bases from J, with 14 bases between. The CDR3 loop spans 16 amino acids. CDR1 is LGHDT, CDR2 YNNKEL, per germline (reference sequence).

The chain uses TRBV7-2 and TRBJ2-7; weak D call: TRBD1 (7 bases). The V end was cut by 2 bases, the J end by 5 bases, with 13 bases between. The CDR3 consists of 14 residues. CDR1 and CDR2 (germline): SGHTA, FQGNSA. The CDR3 loop is CASSLRSRGDEQYF. CDR3 DNA: TGTGCCAGCAGCTTAAGGTCCAGGGGGGACGAGCAGTACTTC. Looking up the rest from reference TRBV7-2 and TRBJ2-7 gives the full variable domain: GAGVSQSPSNKVTEKGKDVELRCDPISGHTALYWYRQSLGQGLEFLIYFQGNSAPDKSGLPSDRFSAERTGGSVSTLTIQRTQQEDSAVYLCASSLRSRGDEQYFGPGTRLTVT.

V usage is TRBV28 and J usage is TRBJ2-1; perhaps TRBD1 as D (6 bases). Germline V gives CDR1 MDHEN, CDR2 SYDVKM. The length of the CDR3 is 17 residues. Deletions cut 6 bases from V and 5 bases from J, with 23 bases between. In DNA form, the CDR3 reads TGTGCCAGCAGCGAACCTCCGGGACAACGTTACCACAATGAGCAGTTCTTC. This encodes CASSEPPGQRYHNEQFF.

This clonotype was found many times. This rearrangement joins TRBV20-1 to TRBJ2-1; 10 nucleotides match TRBD2. Trimming took 0 bases from V and 4 from J; bases not matched to a gene: 12. The CDR3 is 18 residues long. Germline CDR1 is DFQATT and CDR2 is SNEGSKA (reference sequence). DNA for the CDR3: TGCAGTGCTAGAGATCCTAGCGGGGGCCGGCATTATTACAATGAGCAGTTCTTC. Encoded protein: CSARDPSGGRHYYNEQFF.

In DNA form, the CDR3 reads TGTGCCAGTAGTATCTGGGTACAGGGCCTCACTAGCTCCTACAATGAGCAGTTCTTC. Its translation is CASSIWVQGLTSSYNEQFF. This rearrangement joins TRBV19 to TRBJ2-1; the D gene is possibly TRBD1 (6 bases). The CDR3 consists of 19 residues. Germline lookup yields CDR1 LNHDA and CDR2 SQIVND (reference sequence). Trimming cost V 3 bases and J 0 bases, with 21 bases left between them.

In this sample, this clonotype turned up a few times. The chain couples TRBV29-1 to TRBJ1-1, with 9 bases matching TRBD1. V shed 7 bases, J shed 4 bases, and the junction held 13 bases outside the gene matches. This CDR3 spans 15 amino acids. From germline, CDR1 is SQVTM and CDR2 ANQGSEA. DNA of the CDR3: TGCAGCGGGAAAATACCGGGACAGGGCTCCACTGAAGCTTTCTTT. Translating gives CSGKIPGQGSTEAFF.

The rearrangement uses TRBV20-1 and TRBJ2-5; no clear D. The V gene's germline CDR1 is DFQATT and CDR2 SNEGSKA (reference sequence). This CDR3 has 15 residues. The V end lost 1 base, the J end lost 4 bases, and 16 bases lay between the germline ends. For the CDR3, the DNA is TGCAGTGCTAGAGTTGGGGTTACAAACGGAGAGACCCAGTACTTC. This encodes CSARVGVTNGETQYF.

Ten or more counts support this clonotype. The chain is built from TRBV11-2 and TRBJ2-3, with 11 bases matching TRBD2. Germline trimming cut 4 bases from V and 2 bases from J; bases unmatched to any gene: 11. Germline V lookup: CDR1 SGHAT, CDR2 FQNNGV. This CDR3 is 18 amino acids long. DNA for the CDR3: TGTGCCAGCAGCTCCCCGCCGACTAGCGGGGACCCCACAGATACGCAGTATTTT. Translated, it gives CASSSPPTSGDPTDTQYF.

This clonotype occurred many times. The J gene is TRBJ2-7, the V gene TRBV24-1; no definite D call. Germline assignment: CDR1 KGHDR and CDR2 SFDVKD. V lost 1 base, J lost 2 bases, and 8 bases lay in between. The CDR3 has 14 residues. CDR3 sequence reads: CATSDFLQPYEQYF. CDR3 sequence (DNA): TGTGCCACCAGTGATTTTTTACAGCCCTACGAGCAGTACTTC.

This clonotype was seen ten or more times. V is TRBV12-3 or TRBV12-4 and J is TRBJ1-6; 7 bases line up with TRBD1. The CDR3 totals 16 residues. After removal of 3 bases from V and 4 bases from J, the junction contained 6 bases not matched to a gene. The CDR3 DNA reads as TGTGCCAGCAGTTTGGACAGGCCGGCTTATAATTCACCCCTCCACTTT. It codes for CASSLDRPAYNSPLHF.

The chain carries TRBV20-1 and TRBJ1-4; no clear D gene. This CDR3 comprises 15 residues. Germline V lookup: CDR1 DFQATT, CDR2 SNEGSKA (reference sequence). V lost 1 base, J lost 5 bases, and 14 bases lay in between. The DNA for the CDR3 is TGCAGTGCTAGAGGCCGGACGGCCGAGAATGAAAAACTGTTTTTT. This sequence encodes CSARGRTAENEKLFF.

This clonotype was counted ten times or more. The chain employs TRBV20-1 and TRBJ2-1, with D possibly TRBD2 on 6 matching bases. Trimming took off 6 bases at V and 0 bases at J, with 15 bases between the two ends. The CDR3 loop spans 15 amino acids. CDR1 DFQATT and CDR2 SNEGSKA come from the germline V gene (reference sequence). As DNA, the CDR3 is TGCAGTGCAACCCTAGCGATCCCCTCCTACAATGAGCAGTTCTTC. Its translation is CSATLAIPSYNEQFF.

This clonotype was found a few times. The rearrangement links TRBV20-1 to TRBJ1-1; D remains ambiguous. Germline CDR1 reads DFQATT; CDR2 reads SNEGSKA (reference sequence). The CDR3 sequence is 11 residues long. Trimming left V 1 base short and J 9 bases short, with 9 bases between. CDR3: CSARATAQAFF. CDR3 DNA: TGCAGTGCTAGAGCAACAGCCCAAGCTTTCTTT.

This clonotype was found many times. The rearrangement links TRBV11-1 to TRBJ2-5; 7 nucleotides line up with TRBD1. There are 14 residues in the CDR3. Trimming took 1 base from V and 4 from J; bases not matched to a gene: 3. Germline V gene lookup returns CDR1 SGHAT and CDR2 FQDESV (reference sequence). Written as DNA, the CDR3 is TGTGCCAGCAGCTTAGTTTACAGGGGAGAGACCCAGTACTTC. Its protein product is CASSLVYRGETQYF.

V usage is TRBV20-1 and J usage is TRBJ2-3; D may be TRBD2 (5 bases). The CDR3 covers 12 residues. The germline V gene has CDR1 DFQATT and CDR2 SNEGSKA (reference sequence). Deletions cut 1 base from V and 14 bases from J, with 16 bases between. CDR3 nucleotide sequence: TGCAGTGCTAGAGGAAGGGCACGGGAATGGTATTTT. It encodes CSARGRAREWYF.

This clonotype was observed many times. The genes are TRBV20-1 and TRBJ2-3; 8 positions match TRBD2. This CDR3 is built from 16 residues. Trimming at V came to 0 bases and at J to 1 base, leaving 6 bases not matched to a gene. Germline values: CDR1 DFQATT, CDR2 SNEGSKA (reference sequence). CDR3 loop: CSARDRSRGGTDTQYF. The CDR3 DNA sequence: TGCAGTGCTAGAGATCGGTCGCGGGGGGGCACAGATACGCAGTATTTT.

This clonotype has a handful of counts. This chain connects TRBV9 to TRBJ2-1; 10 bases match TRBD2. The germline gives CDR1 SGDLS, CDR2 YYNGEE. The CDR3 length is 15 residues. V lost 4 bases and J lost 5; bases outside the gene matches: 6. The CDR3 is CASSQSGGENNEQFF. In nucleotides, the CDR3 is TGTGCCAGCAGCCAAAGCGGGGGGGAAAACAATGAGCAGTTCTTC.

The V and J genes are TRBV4-3 and TRBJ2-7; possibly TRBD1 for D (5 bases). CDR3 length: 17 residues. The ends were cut back, 1 base at V and 2 bases at J, with 18 bases in the middle. Germline V CDR1 and CDR2: LGHNA, YSLEER. This chain's CDR3 is CASSQVSSQVFAYEQYF. CDR3 DNA: TGCGCCAGCAGCCAAGTCAGTTCACAGGTTTTCGCCTACGAGCAGTACTTC.